Listed below are T cell receptor beta chains from one sample, sequenced in a study of CD8+CD57+ T cells in acquired aplastic anemia. A single record per CDR3 protein comes from TCRdb applying MiXCR to the reads. The sample has roughly 81,000 distinct CDR3 sequences; 40% to 50% are singletons. Sample: sorted CD4+, CD8+, or CD8+CD57+ T cells (not recorded which) from PBMCs. These receptors were obtained from a human donor in good health, serving as a control. The CDR3 runs from the conserved cysteine through the conserved F or W. Each record gives: clone size, V gene, D gene, J gene, CDR3 DNA, CDR3 protein. The D gene is left open where the match is weak. Clone size is not always given. Where it is, it says once, few, many or a class for expanded clones.

clone size: many
V gene: TRBV10-2
D gene: TRBD2
J gene: TRBJ2-1
CDR3 DNA: TGCGCCAGCAGTAGCGGGAACAATGAGCAGTTCTTC
CDR3 protein: CASSSGNNEQFF

clone size: many
V gene: TRBV7-9
D gene: TRBD1
J gene: TRBJ1-2
CDR3 DNA: TGTGCCAGCAGCCTCGGGACAGGGAATCACTATGGCTACACCTTC
CDR3 protein: CASSLGTGNHYGYTF

clone size: few
V gene: TRBV29-1
D gene: -
J gene: TRBJ1-3
CDR3 DNA: TGCAGCGTGGGGGAAAGGTCTGGAAACACCATATATTTT
CDR3 protein: CSVGERSGNTIYF

clone size: few
V gene: TRBV12-3/TRBV12-4
D gene: -
J gene: TRBJ2-1
CDR3 DNA: TGTGCCAGCAGTTTTACCCCGGACAATGAGCAGTTCTTC
CDR3 protein: CASSFTPDNEQFF

clone size: many
V gene: TRBV20-1
D gene: TRBD1
J gene: TRBJ2-1
CDR3 DNA: TGCAGTGCTGACAGGGATAACAATGAGCAGTTCTTC
CDR3 protein: CSADRDNNEQFF

clone size: -
V gene: TRBV29-1
D gene: TRBD1
J gene: TRBJ2-7
CDR3 DNA: TGCAGCGGACGGACAGGGTTATACGAGCAGTACTTC
CDR3 protein: CSGRTGLYEQYF

clone size: many
V gene: TRBV19
D gene: -
J gene: TRBJ1-6
CDR3 DNA: TGTGCCAGTAGTATACGTGAGGTTTTGAATTCACCCCTCCACTTT
CDR3 protein: CASSIREVLNSPLHF

clone size: many
V gene: TRBV29-1
D gene: -
J gene: TRBJ1-1
CDR3 DNA: TGCAGCGTTGAGGGGCAAAAAATGGAAGCTTTCTTT
CDR3 protein: CSVEGQKMEAFF

clone size: many
V gene: TRBV11-1
D gene: -
J gene: TRBJ1-2
CDR3 DNA: TGTGCCAGCGGTATCTTTGTCGAGGAGTCGGCTAATTATGGCTACACCTTC
CDR3 protein: CASGIFVEESANYGYTF

clone size: -
V gene: TRBV20-1
D gene: TRBD2
J gene: TRBJ2-7
CDR3 DNA: TGCAGTGCTAGAGACTGGACTAGCGGGAGCTACGAGCAGTACTTC
CDR3 protein: CSARDWTSGSYEQYF

clone size: -
V gene: TRBV12-3/TRBV12-4
D gene: -
J gene: TRBJ1-3
CDR3 DNA: TGTGCCAGCAGTTATATGAGCTCTGGAAACACCATATATTTT
CDR3 protein: CASSYMSSGNTIYF

clone size: many
V gene: TRBV2
D gene: TRBD1
J gene: TRBJ2-3
CDR3 DNA: TGTGCCAGCAGTGGTGCCACAGGGGGATTTGCAGATACGCAGTATTTT
CDR3 protein: CASSGATGGFADTQYF

clone size: -
V gene: TRBV2
D gene: -
J gene: TRBJ2-7
CDR3 DNA: TGTGCCAGCACCAGGGGAGGGAGCGTCTACGAGCAGTACTTC
CDR3 protein: CASTRGGSVYEQYF

clone size: few
V gene: TRBV30
D gene: TRBD1
J gene: TRBJ1-6
CDR3 DNA: TGTGCCTGGAGCCCCAGGGGGGGCGTATCACCCCTCCACTTT
CDR3 protein: CAWSPRGGVSPLHF

clone size: -
V gene: TRBV25-1
D gene: TRBD2
J gene: TRBJ2-1
CDR3 DNA: TGTGCCAGCAGTGCCCTAGCGGGAGGCTGGAAGGAGCAGTTCTTC
CDR3 protein: CASSALAGGWKEQFF

clone size: many
V gene: TRBV28
D gene: -
J gene: TRBJ1-2
CDR3 DNA: TGTGCCAGCAGTTCTTACAGCACCGGGTATGGCTACACCTTC
CDR3 protein: CASSSYSTGYGYTF

clone size: few
V gene: TRBV5-1
D gene: -
J gene: TRBJ1-2
CDR3 DNA: TGCGCCAGCAGCCCTACAGGGAGAGATGGCTACACCTTC
CDR3 protein: CASSPTGRDGYTF

clone size: few
V gene: TRBV3-1
D gene: -
J gene: TRBJ2-7
CDR3 DNA: TGTGCCAGCAGCCAGGACTACTCCTACGAGCAGTACTTC
CDR3 protein: CASSQDYSYEQYF

clone size: -
V gene: TRBV12-3/TRBV12-4
D gene: -
J gene: TRBJ2-7
CDR3 DNA: TGTGCCAGCAGTTTCTATTCGGACTTTGCCTACGAGCAGTACTTC
CDR3 protein: CASSFYSDFAYEQYF

clone size: -
V gene: TRBV11-2
D gene: TRBD2
J gene: TRBJ2-1
CDR3 DNA: TGTGCCAGCAGCTTTCCAGCGGGGGCCTTCGATGAGCAGTTCTTC
CDR3 protein: CASSFPAGAFDEQFF

clone size: many
V gene: TRBV7-8
D gene: -
J gene: TRBJ2-7
CDR3 DNA: TGTGCCAGCAGCACCGATCGGAGCACCCGGAGCTCCTACGAGCAGTACTTC
CDR3 protein: CASSTDRSTRSSYEQYF

clone size: many
V gene: TRBV2
D gene: -
J gene: TRBJ1-5
CDR3 DNA: TGTGCCAGCAGTGAGTTTTTGGATCAGCCCCAGCATTTT
CDR3 protein: CASSEFLDQPQHF

clone size: many
V gene: TRBV19
D gene: TRBD1
J gene: TRBJ1-5
CDR3 DNA: TGTGCCTGCCAGCGGGACAGGGAAAGAATTGATCAGCCCCAGCATTTT
CDR3 protein: CACQRDRERIDQPQHF

clone size: -
V gene: TRBV25-1
D gene: TRBD2
J gene: TRBJ2-3
CDR3 DNA: TGTGCCAGCAGTGCTGGCCGGCTAGCGGGAGTTGGCGCAGATACGCAGTATTTT
CDR3 protein: CASSAGRLAGVGADTQYF

clone size: -
V gene: TRBV10-3
D gene: TRBD1
J gene: TRBJ1-1
CDR3 DNA: TGTGCCATCAGTATAAACAGGGGGGGGGAGACTGAAGCTTTCTTT
CDR3 protein: CAISINRGGETEAFF

clone size: many
V gene: TRBV13
D gene: -
J gene: TRBJ2-7
CDR3 DNA: TGTGCCAGCGGTGTTGGGCGGGGTAACGAGCAGTACTTC
CDR3 protein: CASGVGRGNEQYF